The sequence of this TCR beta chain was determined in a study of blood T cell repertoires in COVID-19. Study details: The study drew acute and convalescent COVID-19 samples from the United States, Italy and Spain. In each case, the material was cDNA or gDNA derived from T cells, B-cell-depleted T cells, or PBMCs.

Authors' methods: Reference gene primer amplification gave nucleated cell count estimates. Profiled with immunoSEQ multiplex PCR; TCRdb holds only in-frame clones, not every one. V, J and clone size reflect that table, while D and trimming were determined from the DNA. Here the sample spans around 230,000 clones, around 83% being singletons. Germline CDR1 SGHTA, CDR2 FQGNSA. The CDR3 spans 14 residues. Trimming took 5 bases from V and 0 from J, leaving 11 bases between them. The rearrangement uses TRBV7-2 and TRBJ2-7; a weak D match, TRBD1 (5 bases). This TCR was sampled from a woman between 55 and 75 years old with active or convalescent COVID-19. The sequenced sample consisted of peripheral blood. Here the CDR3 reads CASSPDRFSYEQYF. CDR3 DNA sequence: TGTGCCAGCAGCCCTGACAGATTCTCCTACGAGCAGTACTTC.